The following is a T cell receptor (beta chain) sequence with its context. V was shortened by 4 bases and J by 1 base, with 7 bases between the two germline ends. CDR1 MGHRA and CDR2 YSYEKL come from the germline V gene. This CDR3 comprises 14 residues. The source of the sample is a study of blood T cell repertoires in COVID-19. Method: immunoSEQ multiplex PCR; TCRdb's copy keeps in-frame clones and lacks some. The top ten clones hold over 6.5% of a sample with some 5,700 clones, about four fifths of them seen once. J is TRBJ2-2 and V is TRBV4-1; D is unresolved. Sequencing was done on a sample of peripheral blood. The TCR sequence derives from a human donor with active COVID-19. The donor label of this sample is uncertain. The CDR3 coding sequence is TGCGCCAGCAGCCCGCAACAGAACACCGGGGAGCTGTTTTTT. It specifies CASSPQQNTGELFF.